The 12 T cell receptor beta chains given below trace back to one sample, sequenced in a study of T cells in Graves' hyperthyroidism and ophthalmopathy. Researchers amplified the TCR beta CDR3 regions from RNA transcripts. With the HTBI primer set, the TCR CDR3 went through a first round of RT-PCR. TCRdb used MiXCR to reprocess the multiplex PCR reads, holding one entry per CDR3 protein. In the table there are a few hundred thousand distinct CDR3 sequences, around 46% of which are singletons. The sample comprised peripheral blood or thyroid tissue (not recorded which). These receptors all stem from an adult woman with Graves' disease, either hyperthyroidism or ophthalmopathy (not recorded which).

This clonotype was recorded a few times. CDR3 sequence: CASSQDSSGRAADTQYF. For the CDR3, the DNA is TGCGCCAGCAGCCAAGATTCTAGCGGGAGGGCCGCAGATACGCAGTATTTT. The chain couples TRBV4-1 to TRBJ2-3; TRBD2 matches at 12 bases. The CDR3 is made up of 17 amino acids. V trimming: 0 bases; J trimming: 4 bases; junction bases outside the gene matches: 5. Germline-derived CDR1 and CDR2 are MGHRA and YSYEKL.

In this sample, this clonotype turned up many times. J is TRBJ1-2 and V is TRBV20-1, with unresolved D. With 1 base removed from V and 3 bases from J, the gap between germline ends came to 6 bases. CDR3 length equals 12 residues. Germline CDR1 and CDR2: DFQATT and SNEGSKA (reference sequence). The CDR3 DNA sequence: TGCAGTGCTAGAGTGAGAGACTATGGCTACACCTTC. Translating it yields CSARVRDYGYTF.

The V and J genes are TRBV20-1 and TRBJ1-6, with D possibly matching TRBD1 (5 bases). The V gene lost 1 base and the J gene lost 7 bases, with 14 bases spanning the gap. Per the germline V gene, CDR1 is DFQATT and CDR2 is SNEGSKA (reference sequence). The CDR3 runs 15 residues. The CDR3 sequence is CSARAQGRENSPLHF. The CDR3, as DNA: TGCAGTGCTAGAGCCCAGGGACGGGAAAATTCACCCCTCCACTTT.

This clonotype was seen a few times. J is TRBJ2-2 and V is TRBV5-4, with TRBD1 matching over 10 bases. CDR1 SGHNT and CDR2 YYREEE come from the germline V gene (reference sequence). The CDR3 contains 16 residues. V lost 2 bases and J lost 7; bases outside the gene matches: 8. CDR3 in amino acids: CASSLGPGQGLGELFF. As DNA, the CDR3 is TGTGCCAGCAGCTTAGGACCGGGACAGGGGCTCGGGGAGCTGTTTTTT. The whole variable domain, filled in from reference TRBV5-4 and TRBJ2-2, reads ETGVTQSPTHLIKTRGQQVTLRCSSQSGHNTVSWYQQALGQGPQFIFQYYREEENGRGNFPPRFSGLQFPNYSSELNVNALELDDSALYLCASSLGPGQGLGELFFGEGSRLTVL.

The chain carries TRBV7-8 and TRBJ2-5; 11 bases line up with TRBD1. The CDR3 totals 14 residues. Trimming at V came to 8 bases and at J to 5 bases, leaving 7 bases not matched to a gene. Germline CDR1 is SGHVS and CDR2 is FQNEAQ. The DNA for the CDR3 is TGTGCCAGCGTGGACAGGGGGCGGACGGAGACCCAGTACTTC. Its translation is CASVDRGRTETQYF. Drawing the rest from reference TRBV7-8 and TRBJ2-5, the complete variable domain is GAGVSQSPRYKVAKRGQDVALRCDPISGHVSLFWYQQALGQGPEFLTYFQNEAQLDKSGLPSDRFFAERPEGSVSTLKIQRTQQEDSAVYLCASVDRGRTETQYFGPGTRLLVL.

This clonotype has ten or more counts. CDR3 nucleotides: TGCGCCAGCAGCCAAGCGGGGCCCGACACCCAGTACTTC. Protein product: CASSQAGPDTQYF. This chain joins TRBV4-1 and TRBJ2-5, with D perhaps being TRBD1 or TRBD2 (5 bases each). Trimming shortened V by 1 base and J by 8 bases, and 11 bases separated the two germline ends. The CDR3 is 13 amino acids. The V gene's germline CDR1 is MGHRA and CDR2 YSYEKL.

The sample holds many counts of this clonotype. This chain uses TRBV7-2 with TRBJ1-1; D possibly corresponds to TRBD1 (6 bases). The germline V and J ends were trimmed by 7 bases and 3 bases, with 21 bases remaining between them. From germline, CDR1 is SGHTA and CDR2 FQGNSA. The CDR3 consists of 16 residues. CDR3 region: CASTLSDSGGYTEAFF. Written as DNA, the CDR3 is TGTGCCAGCACCCTATCGGACAGCGGGGGTTACACTGAAGCTTTCTTT.

This rearrangement joins TRBV7-3 to TRBJ1-2; no clear D gene. Trimming removed 5 bases from V and 3 bases from J, with 10 bases in between. Germline V gene lookup returns CDR1 SGHTA and CDR2 FQGTGA. This CDR3 has 13 amino acids. In nucleotides, the CDR3 is TGTGCCAGCAGCCGAATAAATCACTATGGCTACACCTTC. Protein sequence: CASSRINHYGYTF.

This clonotype was detected ten times or more. The rearrangement links TRBV12-3 or TRBV12-4 to TRBJ2-7, with D hard to call. V gave up 5 bases and J gave up 5 bases, with 16 bases separating them. This CDR3 spans 14 amino acids. This CDR3 reads CASSPGPYSDEQYF. The CDR3 DNA follows: TGTGCCAGCAGTCCTGGACCATATTCAGACGAGCAGTACTTC.

In this sample, this clonotype turned up many times. The chain couples TRBV7-2 to TRBJ1-2; 11 bases map to TRBD1. V lost 5 bases, J lost 3 bases, and 2 bases stayed unmatched. The germline V gene encodes CDR1 SGHTA and CDR2 FQGNSA. CDR3 length equals 14 residues. The CDR3 loop reads CASSPGQGDYGYTF. The CDR3 DNA is TGTGCCAGCAGCCCGGGACAGGGGGACTATGGCTACACCTTC. Drawing the rest from reference TRBV7-2 and TRBJ1-2, the complete variable domain is GAGVSQSPSNKVTEKGKDVELRCDPISGHTALYWYRQSLGQGLEFLIYFQGNSAPDKSGLPSDRFSAERTGGSVSTLTIQRTQQEDSAVYLCASSPGQGDYGYTFGSGTRLTVV.

The chain couples TRBV7-9 to TRBJ2-2; D is undetermined. The CDR3 has 14 amino acids. Germline CDR1 reads SEHNR; CDR2 reads FQNEAQ (reference sequence). V was pared by 2 bases and J by 0 bases, with 4 bases between. The CDR3 DNA is TGTGCCAGCAGCTTAATAGCGAACACCGGGGAGCTGTTTTTT. It yields the protein CASSLIANTGELFF.

The table lists this clonotype with a few counts. The junction shows a germline mismatch at one end, possibly a read error. The rearrangement links TRBV7-9 to TRBJ2-4; TRBD1 might be the D (5 bases). In germline, CDR1 is SEHNR, CDR2 FQNEAQ (reference sequence). This CDR3 spans 10 amino acids. The CDR3 region is CASRANEVYF. CDR3 in DNA: TGTGCGAGCAGGGCCAACGAGGTATACTTC.